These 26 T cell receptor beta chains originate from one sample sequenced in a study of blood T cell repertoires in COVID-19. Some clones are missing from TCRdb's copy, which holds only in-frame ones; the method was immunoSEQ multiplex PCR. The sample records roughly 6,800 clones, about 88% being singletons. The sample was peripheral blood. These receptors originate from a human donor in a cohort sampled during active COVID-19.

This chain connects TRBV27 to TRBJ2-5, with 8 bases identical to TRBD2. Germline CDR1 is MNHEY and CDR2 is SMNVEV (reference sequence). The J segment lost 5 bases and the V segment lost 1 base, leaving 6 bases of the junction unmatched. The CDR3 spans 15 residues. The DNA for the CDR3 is TGTGCCAGCAGTTTATTCGCGGGGGGTTGGGAGACCCAGTACTTC. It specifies CASSLFAGGWETQYF.

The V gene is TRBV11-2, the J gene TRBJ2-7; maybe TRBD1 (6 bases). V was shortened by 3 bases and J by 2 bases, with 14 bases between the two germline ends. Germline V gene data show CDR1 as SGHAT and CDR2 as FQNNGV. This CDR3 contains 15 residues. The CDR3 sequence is CASSLDSQLTYEQYF. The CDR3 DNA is TGTGCCAGCAGCTTGGACAGTCAACTTACCTACGAGCAGTACTTC.

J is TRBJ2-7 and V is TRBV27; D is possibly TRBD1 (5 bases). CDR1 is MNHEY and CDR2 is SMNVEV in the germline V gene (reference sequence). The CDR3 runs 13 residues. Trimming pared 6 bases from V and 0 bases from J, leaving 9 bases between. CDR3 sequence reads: CASRKQDSYEQYF. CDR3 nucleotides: TGTGCCAGCAGAAAACAGGACTCCTACGAGCAGTACTTC.

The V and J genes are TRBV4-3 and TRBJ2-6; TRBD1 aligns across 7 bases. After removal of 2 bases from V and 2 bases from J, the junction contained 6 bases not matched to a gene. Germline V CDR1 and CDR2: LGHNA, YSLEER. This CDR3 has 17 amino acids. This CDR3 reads CASSQSPGQPGANVLTF. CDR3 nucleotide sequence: TGCGCCAGCAGCCAATCCCCGGGACAGCCTGGGGCCAACGTCCTGACTTTC.

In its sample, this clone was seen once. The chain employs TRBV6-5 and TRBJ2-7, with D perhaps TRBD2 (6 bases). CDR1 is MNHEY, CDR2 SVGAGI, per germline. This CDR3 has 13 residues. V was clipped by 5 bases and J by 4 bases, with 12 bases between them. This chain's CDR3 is CASSQTRSYEQYF. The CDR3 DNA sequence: TGTGCCAGCAGTCAGACTAGGTCGTACGAGCAGTACTTC.

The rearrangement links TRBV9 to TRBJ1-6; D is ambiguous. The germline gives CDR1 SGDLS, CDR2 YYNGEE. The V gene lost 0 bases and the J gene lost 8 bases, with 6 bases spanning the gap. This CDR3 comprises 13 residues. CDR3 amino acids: CASSVAGDSPLHF. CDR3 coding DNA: TGTGCCAGCAGCGTAGCGGGTGATTCACCCCTCCACTTT.

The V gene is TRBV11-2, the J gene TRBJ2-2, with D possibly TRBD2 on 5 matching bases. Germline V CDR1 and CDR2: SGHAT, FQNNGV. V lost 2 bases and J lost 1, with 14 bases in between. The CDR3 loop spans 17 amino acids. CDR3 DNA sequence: TGTGCCAGCAGCTTAAGTCTAGCAGAAATGAACACCGGGGAGCTGTTTTTT. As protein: CASSLSLAEMNTGELFF.

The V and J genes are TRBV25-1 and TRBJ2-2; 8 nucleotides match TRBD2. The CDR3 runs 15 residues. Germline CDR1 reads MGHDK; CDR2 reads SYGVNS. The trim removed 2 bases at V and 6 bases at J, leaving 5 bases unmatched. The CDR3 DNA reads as TGTGCCAGCAGTGAAAGCGGGAGCGGGCCCGGGGAGCTGTTTTTT. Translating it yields CASSESGSGPGELFF.

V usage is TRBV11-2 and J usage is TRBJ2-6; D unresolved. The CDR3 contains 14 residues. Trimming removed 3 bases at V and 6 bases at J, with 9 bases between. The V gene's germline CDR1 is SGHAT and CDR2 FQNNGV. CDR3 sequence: CASSFPREANVLTF. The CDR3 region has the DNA TGTGCCAGCAGCTTCCCACGCGAGGCCAACGTCCTGACTTTC.

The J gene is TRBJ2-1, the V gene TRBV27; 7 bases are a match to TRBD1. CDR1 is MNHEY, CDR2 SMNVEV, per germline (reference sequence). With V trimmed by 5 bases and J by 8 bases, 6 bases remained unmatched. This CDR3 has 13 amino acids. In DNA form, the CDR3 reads TGTGCCAGCAGTCCGTACAGGGGCTATGAGCAGTTCTTC. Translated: CASSPYRGYEQFF.

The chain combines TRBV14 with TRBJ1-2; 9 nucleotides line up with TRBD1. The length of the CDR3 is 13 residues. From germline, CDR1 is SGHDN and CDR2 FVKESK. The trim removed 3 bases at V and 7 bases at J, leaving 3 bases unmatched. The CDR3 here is CASSHGQGSGYTF. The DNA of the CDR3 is TGTGCCAGCAGCCACGGACAGGGGAGTGGCTACACCTTC.

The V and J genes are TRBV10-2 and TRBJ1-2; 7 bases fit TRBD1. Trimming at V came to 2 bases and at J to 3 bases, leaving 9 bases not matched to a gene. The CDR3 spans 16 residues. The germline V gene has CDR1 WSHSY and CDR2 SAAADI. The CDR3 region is CASSEHGTATYYGYTF. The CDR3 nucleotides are TGCGCCAGCAGTGAGCATGGGACAGCGACATACTATGGCTACACCTTC.

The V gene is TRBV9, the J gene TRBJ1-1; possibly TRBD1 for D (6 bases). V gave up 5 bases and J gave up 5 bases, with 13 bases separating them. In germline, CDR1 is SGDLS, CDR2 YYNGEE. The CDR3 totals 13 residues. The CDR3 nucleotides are TGTGCCAGCAGTAGGGGGACGTTGACTGAAGCTTTCTTT. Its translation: CASSRGTLTEAFF.

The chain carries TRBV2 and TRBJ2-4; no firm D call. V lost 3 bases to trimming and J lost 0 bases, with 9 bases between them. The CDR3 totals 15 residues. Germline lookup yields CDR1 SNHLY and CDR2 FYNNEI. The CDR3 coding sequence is TGTGCCAGCAGTGATTTCCTCCTAGCCAAAAACATTCAGTACTTC. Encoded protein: CASSDFLLAKNIQYF.

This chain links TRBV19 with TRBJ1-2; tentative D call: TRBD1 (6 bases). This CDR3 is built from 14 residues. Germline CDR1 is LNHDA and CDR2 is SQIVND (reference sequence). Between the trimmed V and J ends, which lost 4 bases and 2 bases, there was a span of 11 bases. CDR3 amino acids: CASSTGHQNYGYTF. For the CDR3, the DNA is TGTGCCAGTAGTACGGGACATCAAAACTATGGCTACACCTTC.

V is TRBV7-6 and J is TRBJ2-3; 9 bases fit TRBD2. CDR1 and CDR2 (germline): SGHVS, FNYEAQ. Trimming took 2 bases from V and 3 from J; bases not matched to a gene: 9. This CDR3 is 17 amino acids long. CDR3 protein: CASSLPIAGDATDTQYF. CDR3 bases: TGTGCCAGCAGCTTACCCATAGCGGGAGATGCAACAGATACGCAGTATTTT.

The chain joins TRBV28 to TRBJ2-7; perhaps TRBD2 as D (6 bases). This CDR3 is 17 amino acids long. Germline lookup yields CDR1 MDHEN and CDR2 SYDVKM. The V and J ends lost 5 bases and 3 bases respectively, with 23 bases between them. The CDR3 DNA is TGTGCCAGCAGTATAGCGCGGGGACGGAGGGACCACTACGAGCAGTACTTC. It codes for CASSIARGRRDHYEQYF.

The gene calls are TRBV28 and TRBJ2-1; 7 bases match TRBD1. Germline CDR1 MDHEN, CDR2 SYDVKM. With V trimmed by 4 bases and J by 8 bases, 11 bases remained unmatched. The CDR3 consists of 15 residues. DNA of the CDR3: TGTGCCAGCAGTTCCTACTCACAGGGGTCGGATGAGCAGTTCTTC. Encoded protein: CASSSYSQGSDEQFF.

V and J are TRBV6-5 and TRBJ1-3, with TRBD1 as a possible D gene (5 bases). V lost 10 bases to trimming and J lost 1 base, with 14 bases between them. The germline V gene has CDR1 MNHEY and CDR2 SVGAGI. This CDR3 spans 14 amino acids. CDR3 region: CATLRGSSGNTIYF. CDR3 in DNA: TGTGCCACCCTCCGGGGGAGTTCTGGAAACACCATATATTTT.

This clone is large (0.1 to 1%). The CDR3: CASSVQGAGGNEQFF. DNA for the CDR3: TGTGCCAGCAGTGTACAGGGGGCCGGTGGCAATGAGCAGTTCTTC. The rearrangement links TRBV6-4 to TRBJ2-1, with 9 positions matching TRBD1. This CDR3 has 15 residues. Trimming at V came to 4 bases and at J to 6 bases, leaving 7 bases not matched to a gene. Germline lookup yields CDR1 MRHNA and CDR2 SNTAGT.

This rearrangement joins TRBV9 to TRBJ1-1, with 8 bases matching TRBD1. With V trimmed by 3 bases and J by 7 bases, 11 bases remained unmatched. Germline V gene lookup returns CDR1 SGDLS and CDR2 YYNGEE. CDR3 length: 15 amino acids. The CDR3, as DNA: TGTGCCAGCAGCGCAGGGGGCGCCGGATTGAATGAAGCTTTCTTT. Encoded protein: CASSAGGAGLNEAFF.

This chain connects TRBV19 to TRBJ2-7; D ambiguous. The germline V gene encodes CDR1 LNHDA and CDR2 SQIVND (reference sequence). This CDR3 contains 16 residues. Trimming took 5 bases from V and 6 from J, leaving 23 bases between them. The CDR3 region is CASSPLRPGSGGEQYF. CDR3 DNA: TGTGCCAGTAGTCCGTTAAGACCGGGTTCTGGCGGCGAGCAGTACTTC.

CDR3 amino acids: CASSPDPNRGKETQYF. The CDR3 DNA reads as TGTGCCAGCTCACCGGACCCTAACAGGGGGAAGGAGACCCAGTACTTC. The J gene is TRBJ2-5, the V gene TRBV18; 8 bases align to TRBD1. The CDR3 totals 16 residues. J lost 5 bases, V lost 3 bases, and 11 bases had no gene match. From germline, CDR1 is KGHSH and CDR2 LQKENI.

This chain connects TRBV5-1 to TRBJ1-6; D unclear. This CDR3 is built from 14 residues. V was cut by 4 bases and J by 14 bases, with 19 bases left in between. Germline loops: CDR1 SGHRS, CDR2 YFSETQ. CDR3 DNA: TGCGCCAGCAGCCAAGATACCGGGGATGTGTCCCTCCACTTT. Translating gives CASSQDTGDVSLHF.

CDR3 nucleotide sequence: TGTGCCATCAGTGAGGCTACAGGGGGCTCAGCAGATACGCAGTATTTT. Protein: CAISEATGGSADTQYF. The J gene is TRBJ2-3, the V gene TRBV10-3; 9 bases map to TRBD1. With 2 bases clipped from V and 4 bases from J, the junction kept 7 bases outside the gene matches. The CDR3 sequence is 16 residues long. Germline V gene lookup returns CDR1 ENHRY and CDR2 SYGVKD.

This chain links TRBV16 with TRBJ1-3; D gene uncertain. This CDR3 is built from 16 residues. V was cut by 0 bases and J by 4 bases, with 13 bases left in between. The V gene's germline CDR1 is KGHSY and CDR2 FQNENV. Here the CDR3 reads CASSQSGGSSGNTIYF. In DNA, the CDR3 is TGTGCCAGCAGCCAATCCGGCGGTTCTTCGGGAAACACCATATATTTT.